In its sample, the clone carrying this T cell receptor beta chain was seen a few times. The data were taken from a study of T-cell reconstitution after alpha-beta-depleted transplantation in children. The CDR3 covers 12 residues. The V gene's germline CDR1 is DFQATT and CDR2 SNEGSKA (reference sequence). V was clipped by 7 bases and J by 6 bases; unmatched bases: 6. This sample's TCRbeta library carried unique molecular identifier barcodes. One entry per CDR3 protein, called by TCRdb with MiXCR from the PCR reads. In the table there are about 210,000 distinct CDR3 sequences, approximately 15% of which are singletons.

This receptor was identified in a male patient under 10 years old who had a stem cell transplant for acute lymphoblastic leukemia, so the T cells may come from the graft donor. This material consisted of PBMCs, mostly from graft donor cells, taken 360 days after TCRalphabeta/CD19-depleted stem cell transplant. The genes are TRBV20-1 and TRBJ2-7; 10 positions agree with TRBD2. The CDR3 spells CSVKLAGLEQYF. The CDR3 nucleotides are TGCAGTGTTAAACTAGCGGGGCTCGAGCAGTACTTC.